One and the same sample provided the 26 T cell receptor beta chains below, sequenced in a study of blood T cell repertoires in COVID-19. TCRdb's table, derived via immunoSEQ multiplex PCR, lists solely in-frame clones and lacks some. Of roughly 370,000 clones in the sample, just under 90% were seen once. Sequencing input: PBMCs or T cells enriched from blood (not recorded which). The receptors were sampled from a woman in her fifties or sixties who had recovered from COVID-19.

The rearrangement joins TRBV4-1 to TRBJ2-3; D ambiguous. V was cut by 4 bases and J by 3 bases, with 11 bases left in between. The germline V gene has CDR1 MGHRA and CDR2 YSYEKL. The CDR3 has 14 amino acids. The CDR3, as DNA: TGCGCCAGCAGCCCCCCCTTGCGAACAGATACGCAGTATTTT. It specifies CASSPPLRTDTQYF.

In its sample, this clone was seen once. The chain links TRBV6-5 to TRBJ2-7; TRBD1 matches at 10 bases. Germline values: CDR1 MNHEY, CDR2 SVGAGI. CDR3 size: 16 residues. V shed 3 bases and J 5 bases; nucleotides not matched to a gene: 10. The chain's CDR3 is CASSYLPGQGKDEQYF. CDR3 sequence (DNA): TGTGCCAGCAGTTATCTACCGGGACAGGGGAAGGACGAGCAGTACTTC.

This clone was observed once. This chain links TRBV11-2 with TRBJ2-7; 7 bases fit TRBD1. V gave up 3 bases and J gave up 3 bases; unmatched junction bases: 5. The CDR3 sequence is 14 residues long. Looked up from germline, CDR1 is SGHAT and CDR2 is FQNNGV. The CDR3, as DNA: TGTGCCAGCAGCTTGGACAGGAACCGCTACGAGCAGTACTTC. This gives the protein CASSLDRNRYEQYF. Supplemented by reference TRBV11-2 and TRBJ2-7, the full variable domain reads EAGVAQSPRYKIIEKRQSVAFWCNPISGHATLYWYQQILGQGPKLLIQFQNNGVVDDSQLPKDRFSAERLKGVDSTLKIQPAKLEDSAVYLCASSLDRNRYEQYFGPGTRLTVT.

The chain recombines TRBV2 with TRBJ2-7; 8 positions agree with TRBD1. In germline, CDR1 is SNHLY, CDR2 FYNNEI. With 5 bases clipped from V and 0 bases from J, the junction kept 6 bases outside the gene matches. The CDR3 covers 15 residues. The chain's CDR3 is CASSSDRGGSYEQYF. CDR3 nucleotide sequence: TGTGCCAGCAGTTCTGACAGGGGAGGCTCCTACGAGCAGTACTTC. The full variable domain, its missing parts supplied by reference TRBV2 and TRBJ2-7, is EPEVTQTPSHQVTQMGQEVILRCVPISNHLYFYWYRQILGQKVEFLVSFYNNEISEKSEIFDDQFSVERPDGSNFTLKIRSTKLEDSAMYFCASSSDRGGSYEQYFGPGTRLTVT.

The chain couples TRBV27 to TRBJ2-7; 7 bases are shared with TRBD1. The CDR3 length is 14 residues. Unmatched junction bases numbered 7, after V lost 2 bases and J lost 6 bases. CDR1 is MNHEY, CDR2 SMNVEV, per germline (reference sequence). CDR3 residues: CASSLRTGALEQYF. CDR3 sequence (DNA): TGTGCCAGCAGTTTACGAACAGGGGCCCTCGAGCAGTACTTC.

V gene TRBV28 combines with J gene TRBJ1-2; the match to TRBD1 covers 8 bases. J lost 2 bases, V lost 6 bases, and 5 bases had no gene match. The CDR3 sequence is 14 residues long. From germline, CDR1 is MDHEN and CDR2 SYDVKM. In DNA form, the CDR3 reads TGTGCCAGCAGCTCCACAGGGGGGAACTATGGCTACACCTTC. Protein: CASSSTGGNYGYTF.

This rearrangement joins TRBV9 to TRBJ1-6; 7 nucleotides line up with TRBD1. CDR3 length: 15 residues. The ends lost 2 bases at V and 7 bases at J; junction bases unmatched: 6. The germline V gene has CDR1 SGDLS and CDR2 YYNGEE. The CDR3 nucleotides are TGTGCCAGCAGCGTTCGGGACAGTGTGAATTCACCCCTCCACTTT. It translates to CASSVRDSVNSPLHF.

V usage is TRBV29-1 and J usage is TRBJ1-1; 9 nucleotides align to TRBD1. The ends lost 6 bases at V and 4 bases at J; junction bases unmatched: 9. The V gene's germline CDR1 is SQVTM and CDR2 ANQGSEA. This CDR3 has 14 residues. CDR3 sequence: CSVNHRGRVTEAFF. CDR3 nucleotide sequence: TGCAGCGTAAACCACAGGGGGCGGGTCACTGAAGCTTTCTTT.

Written as DNA, the CDR3 is TGTGCCAGCAGCTTGACAGATAATATCTACGAGCAGTACTTC. Translation: CASSLTDNIYEQYF. The chain couples TRBV5-8 to TRBJ2-7, with D unclear. CDR1 and CDR2 from the germline V gene are SGHTS and YDEGEE. Trimming cost V 1 base and J 3 bases, with 11 bases left between them. The CDR3 loop spans 14 amino acids.

The chain has TRBV3-1 (or the pseudogene TRBV3-2) and TRBJ2-5; TRBD2 might be the D (5 bases). The germline V gene has CDR1 LGHDT and CDR2 YNNKEL (reference sequence). V lost 4 bases and J lost 5, with 14 bases in between. This CDR3 has 14 residues. CDR3 DNA sequence: TGTGCCAGCAGCCTAAGGACTGTCAGCGAGACCCAGTACTTC. Its protein is CASSLRTVSETQYF.

The chain combines TRBV7-9 with TRBJ1-4, with 7 positions matching TRBD1. This CDR3 region has 16 residues. Losses at the gene ends were 3 bases for V and 3 bases for J; bases not matched to a gene: 7. CDR1 and CDR2 from the germline V gene are SEHNR and FQNEAQ (reference sequence). In DNA, the CDR3 is TGTGCCAGCAGCTTTACAGGGGATATGGCTAATGAAAAACTGTTTTTT. Translating it yields CASSFTGDMANEKLFF.

The chain joins TRBV10-2 to TRBJ1-2; the match to TRBD1 covers 9 bases. The V and J ends lost 11 bases and 6 bases, in that order; junction bases with no gene match: 10. The germline gives CDR1 WSHSY, CDR2 SAAADI. The CDR3 is 13 amino acids. CDR3 nucleotides: TGCGCCCCCACCTGGGGACAGGGTAATGGCTACACCTTC. It encodes CAPTWGQGNGYTF.

This chain links TRBV15 with TRBJ2-7, with 8 nucleotides matching TRBD1. CDR1 and CDR2 from the germline V gene are LNHNV and YYDKDF (reference sequence). The V gene end was trimmed by 6 bases and the J gene end by 0 bases; junction bases not matched to a gene: 19. The CDR3 extends over 19 amino acids. The CDR3 nucleotides are TGTGCCACCAGACCGGGTCGGCCGCAAGGGACAGGTCCCTCCTACGAGCAGTACTTC. This gives the protein CATRPGRPQGTGPSYEQYF.

The V gene is TRBV12-3 or TRBV12-4, the J gene TRBJ1-2; a weak D match, TRBD1 (5 bases). This CDR3 contains 13 residues. Trimming took 5 bases from V and 7 from J, leaving 14 bases between them. This CDR3 is CASSRGGGGGYTF. Here the CDR3 DNA reads TGTGCCAGCAGTCGCGGGGGGGGAGGTGGCTACACCTTC.

The chain carries TRBV10-3 and TRBJ1-2; tentative D call: TRBD1 (5 bases). In germline, CDR1 is ENHRY, CDR2 SYGVKD. V lost 0 bases, J lost 8 bases, and 16 bases lay in between. The CDR3 sequence is 15 residues long. CDR3 nucleotides: TGTGCCATCAGTGAGTCCCCGGGGCAGGGAGGAGGCTACACCTTC. Translated, it gives CAISESPGQGGGYTF.

J is TRBJ1-5 and V is TRBV18; no firm D call. V lost 1 base and J 3 bases, leaving 10 bases between the germline ends. The germline gives CDR1 KGHSH, CDR2 LQKENI. The CDR3 loop spans 15 amino acids. For the CDR3, the DNA is TGTGCCAGCTCACCACTTGCAGGAAACAATCAGCCCCAGCATTTT. As protein: CASSPLAGNNQPQHF.

In its sample, this clone was seen a few times. This sequence joins TRBV25-1 and TRBJ1-2; TRBD1 matches at 9 bases. The CDR3 contains 15 residues. Trimming took 3 bases from V and 5 from J; bases not matched to a gene: 7. Germline loops: CDR1 MGHDK, CDR2 SYGVNS. The CDR3, as DNA: TGTGCCAGCAGTGACTCCCGGACAGGGGCGTATGGCTACACCTTC. Its protein is CASSDSRTGAYGYTF.

The rearrangement uses TRBV5-1 and TRBJ1-1; D gene unclear. Per the germline V gene, CDR1 is SGHRS and CDR2 is YFSETQ. The CDR3 spans 11 residues. V dropped 2 bases and J dropped 11 bases, with 10 bases sitting between them. The CDR3 loop is CASSFSGLAFF. In DNA form, the CDR3 reads TGCGCCAGCAGCTTCTCAGGATTGGCTTTCTTT.

The V and J genes are TRBV29-1 and TRBJ1-2; TRBD1 is a possible D gene (6 bases). Per germline, CDR1 SQVTM and CDR2 ANQGSEA. V was cut by 5 bases and J by 8 bases, with 18 bases left in between. The CDR3 extends over 13 amino acids. CDR3 amino acids: CSVFTGKYRGYTF. Here the CDR3 DNA reads TGCAGCGTTTTCACAGGGAAGTATCGAGGCTACACCTTC.

This clone was seen a handful of times. The V and J genes are TRBV6-4 and TRBJ2-6; 10 nucleotides line up with TRBD1. After removal of 2 bases from V and 2 bases from J, the junction contained 0 bases not matched to a gene. There are 16 residues in the CDR3. Germline-derived CDR1 and CDR2 are MRHNA and SNTAGT. CDR3 amino acids: CASSDGTGAGANVLTF. CDR3 DNA: TGTGCCAGCAGTGACGGGACAGGGGCTGGGGCCAACGTCCTGACTTTC.

This chain joins TRBV7-9 and TRBJ2-1; 9 bases match TRBD1. Germline V gene lookup returns CDR1 SEHNR and CDR2 FQNEAQ (reference sequence). The CDR3 has 15 residues. Trimming at V came to 3 bases and at J to 2 bases, leaving 2 bases not matched to a gene. CDR3 nucleotide sequence: TGTGCCAGCAGCTTGGGACAGGGCCCCTACAATGAGCAGTTCTTC. Translated, it gives CASSLGQGPYNEQFF. The full variable domain, in which reference TRBV7-9 and TRBJ2-1 provide the parts outside the CDR3, is DTGVSQNPRHKITKRGQNVTFRCDPISEHNRLYWYRQTLGQGPEFLTYFQNEAQLEKSRLLSDRFSAERPKGSFSTLEIQRTEQGDSAMYLCASSLGQGPYNEQFFGPGTRLTVL.

This chain links TRBV12-5 with TRBJ1-5; TRBD1 is a possible D gene (6 bases). Trimming stripped 6 bases from V and 7 bases from J, with 13 bases between. Germline assignment: CDR1 LGHNT and CDR2 FRNRAP. The CDR3 extends over 13 amino acids. In DNA, the CDR3 is TGTGCTAGTGGGACAGGATTTGGCCAGCCCCAGCATTTT. Protein sequence: CASGTGFGQPQHF.

The chain links TRBV30 to TRBJ2-3; TRBD1 agrees at 7 bases. The V gene end was trimmed by 2 bases and the J gene end by 1 base; junction bases not matched to a gene: 6. This CDR3 is built from 15 residues. In germline, CDR1 is GTSNPN, CDR2 SVGIG (reference sequence). The chain's CDR3 is CAWSPKGARTDTQYF. The CDR3 DNA reads TGTGCCTGGAGTCCCAAGGGGGCTCGCACAGATACGCAGTATTTT. The variable domain in full, with the rest retrieved from reference TRBV30 and TRBJ2-3, is SQTIHQWPATLVQPVGSPLSLECTVEGTSNPNLYWYRQAAGRGLQLLFYSVGIGQISSEVPQNLSASRPQDRQFILSSKKLLLSDSGFYLCAWSPKGARTDTQYFGPGTRLTVL.

The chain carries TRBV19 and TRBJ2-3, with 7 bases matching TRBD2. The CDR3 spans 15 residues. In germline, CDR1 is LNHDA, CDR2 SQIVND (reference sequence). Unmatched junction bases numbered 3, after V lost 3 bases and J lost 0 bases. The CDR3 region is CASSIAGESTDTQYF. The CDR3, as DNA: TGTGCCAGTAGTATTGCGGGGGAGAGCACAGATACGCAGTATTTT.

The gene calls are TRBV19 and TRBJ2-3, with TRBD1 matching 10 bases. Per the germline V gene, CDR1 is LNHDA and CDR2 is SQIVND (reference sequence). With 10 bases clipped from V and 4 bases from J, the junction kept 8 bases outside the gene matches. The length of the CDR3 is 14 residues. CDR3 DNA sequence: TGTGCCACAGACAGGGGGCGAGGAGCAGATACGCAGTATTTT. Protein: CATDRGRGADTQYF.

The chain employs TRBV27 and TRBJ1-6; tentative D call: TRBD1 (6 bases). The V and J ends lost 5 bases and 4 bases respectively, with 15 bases between them. Germline V gene data show CDR1 as MNHEY and CDR2 as SMNVEV (reference sequence). CDR3 length: 16 residues. The CDR3 here is CASSPNSGTYNSPLHF. The CDR3, as DNA: TGTGCCAGCAGTCCGAATTCCGGGACATATAATTCACCCCTCCACTTT.